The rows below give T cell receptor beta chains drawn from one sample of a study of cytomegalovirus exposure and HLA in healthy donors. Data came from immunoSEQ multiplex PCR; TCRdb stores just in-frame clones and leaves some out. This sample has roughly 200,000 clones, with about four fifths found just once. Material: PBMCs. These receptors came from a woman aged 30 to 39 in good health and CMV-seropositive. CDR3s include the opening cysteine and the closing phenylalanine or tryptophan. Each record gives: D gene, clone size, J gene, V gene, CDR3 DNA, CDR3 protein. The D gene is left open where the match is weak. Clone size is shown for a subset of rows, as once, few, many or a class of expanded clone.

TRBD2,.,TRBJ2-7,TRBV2,TGTGCCAGCAGGGCTAGCGGGAGCTCCGGACAGCAGTACTTC,CASRASGSSGQQYF
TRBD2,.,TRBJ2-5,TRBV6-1,TGTGCCAGCAGTGCCGGGACTAGCGGGGGGAGGGAGACCCAGTACTTC,CASSAGTSGGRETQYF
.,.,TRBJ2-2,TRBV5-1,TGCGCCAGCAGCCCGGAGACAGGCGGCGGGGAGCTGTTTTTT,CASSPETGGGELFF
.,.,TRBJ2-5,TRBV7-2,TGTGCCAGCAGCTTAAGGGCGGGAAGGGAGACCCAGTACTTC,CASSLRAGRETQYF
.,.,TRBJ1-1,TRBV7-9,TGTTCCAGCAGCTTAGCAAGGGGGATGAACACTGAAGCTTTCTTT,CSSSLARGMNTEAFF
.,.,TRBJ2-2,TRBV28,TGTGCCAGCAGTCCCCCGTTAGCGGACACCGGGGAGCTGTTTTTT,CASSPPLADTGELFF
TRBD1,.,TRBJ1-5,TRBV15,TGTGCCACCAGCAGAGAGGGACAGGGAGCGGGCCCCCAGCATTTT,CATSREGQGAGPQHF
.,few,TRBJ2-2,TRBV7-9,TGTGCCAGCAGCAACCCAAGAGAGCCCTACACCGGGGAGCTGTTTTTT,CASSNPREPYTGELFF
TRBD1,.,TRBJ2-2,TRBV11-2,TGTGCCAGCAGCGGGACAGGGGGCGGACAACTAGGGGAGCTGTTTTTT,CASSGTGGGQLGELFF
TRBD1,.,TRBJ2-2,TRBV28,TGTGCCAGCGACCCGACAGGGTACACCGGGGAGCTGTTTTTT,CASDPTGYTGELFF
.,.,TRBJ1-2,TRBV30,TGTGCCTGGAGTGTCCGTAGGACAGATCGCTATGGCTACACCTTC,CAWSVRRTDRYGYTF
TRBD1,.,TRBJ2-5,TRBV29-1,TGCAGCGTTGCGGTTCCGGCAGGGGGCACCCAAGAGACCCAGTACTTC,CSVAVPAGGTQETQYF
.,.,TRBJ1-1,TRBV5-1,TGCGCCAGCAGCGAACCGACAAGTGTGAACACTGAAGCTTTCTTT,CASSEPTSVNTEAFF
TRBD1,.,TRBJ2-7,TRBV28,TGTGCCAGCAGCCTACCCGGACAGGGATCCTACGAGCAGTACTTC,CASSLPGQGSYEQYF
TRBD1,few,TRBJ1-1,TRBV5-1,TGCGCCAGCAGCTTGACAGGGGGGTCGGCCACTGAAGCTTTCTTT,CASSLTGGSATEAFF
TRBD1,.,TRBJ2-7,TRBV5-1,TGCGCCAGCAGCTTGGAAGGGACAGGGGTAGACGAGCAGTACTTC,CASSLEGTGVDEQYF
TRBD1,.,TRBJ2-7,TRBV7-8,TGTGCCAGCAGCTTAGTCGAGACAGGGGGATACGAGCAGTACTTC,CASSLVETGGYEQYF
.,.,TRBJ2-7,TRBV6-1,TGTGCCAGCAGCCTCCAAGGGGTGACTCTTTACGAGCAGTACTTC,CASSLQGVTLYEQYF
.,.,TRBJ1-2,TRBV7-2,TGTGCCAGCAGCTTAAACCAGGTCAACTATGGCTACACCTTC,CASSLNQVNYGYTF
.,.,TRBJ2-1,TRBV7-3,TGTGCCAGCAGCTTAAACGGCGGGCGCACCTACAATGAGCAGTTCTTC,CASSLNGGRTYNEQFF
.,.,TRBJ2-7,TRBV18,TGTGCCAGCTCACCACCGGGCAGGGGCTACGAGCAGTACTTC,CASSPPGRGYEQYF
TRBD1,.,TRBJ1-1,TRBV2,TGTGCCAGCAGTGCGGACAGGGGAAGCACTGAAGCTTTCTTT,CASSADRGSTEAFF
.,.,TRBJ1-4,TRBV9,TGTGCCAGCAGCGTAGGACAGTCAGCTAATGAAAAACTGTTTTTT,CASSVGQSANEKLFF
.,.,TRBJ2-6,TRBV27,TGTGCCAGCAGTACAAGCAGGGGCTCTGGGGCCAACGTCCTGACTTTC,CASSTSRGSGANVLTF
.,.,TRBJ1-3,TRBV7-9,TGTGCCAGCAGCTTAGAGGGACACTCTGGAAACACCATATATTTT,CASSLEGHSGNTIYF
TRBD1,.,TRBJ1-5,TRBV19,TGTGCCAGTAGTATAGGCCGGGACAGAAGAAATCAGCCCCAGCATTTT,CASSIGRDRRNQPQHF
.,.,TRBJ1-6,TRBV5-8,TGTGCCAGCAGCATGAGGAGCTCCTATAATTCACCCCTCCACTTT,CASSMRSSYNSPLHF
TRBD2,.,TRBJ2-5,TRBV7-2,TGTGCCAGCAGCCCAGTCCTAGCGGGAGGCCAAGAGACCCAGTACTTC,CASSPVLAGGQETQYF
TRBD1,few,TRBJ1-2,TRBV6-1,TGTGCCAGCAGCTTGGACAGGGGAGACGGCTACACCTTC,CASSLDRGDGYTF
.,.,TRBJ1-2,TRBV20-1,TGCAGTGCTAGAGAAGACACAGACTACACCTTC,CSAREDTDYTF
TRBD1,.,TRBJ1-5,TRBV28,TGTGCCAGCAGTCATGGGACAGCCTATAGCAATCAGCCCCAGCATTTT,CASSHGTAYSNQPQHF